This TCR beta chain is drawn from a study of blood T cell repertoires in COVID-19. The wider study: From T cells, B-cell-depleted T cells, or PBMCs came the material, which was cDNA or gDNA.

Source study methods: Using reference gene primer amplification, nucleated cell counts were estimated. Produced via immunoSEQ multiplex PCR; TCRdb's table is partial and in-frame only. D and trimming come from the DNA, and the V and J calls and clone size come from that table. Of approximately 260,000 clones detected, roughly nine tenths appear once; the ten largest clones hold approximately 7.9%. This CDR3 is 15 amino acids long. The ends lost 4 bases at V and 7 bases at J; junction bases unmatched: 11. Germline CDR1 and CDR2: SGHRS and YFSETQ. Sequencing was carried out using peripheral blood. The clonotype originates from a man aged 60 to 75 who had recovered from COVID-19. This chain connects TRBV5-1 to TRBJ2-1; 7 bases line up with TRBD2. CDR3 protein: CASSLGDVRGNEQFF. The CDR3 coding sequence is TGCGCCAGCAGCCTGGGGGACGTGCGGGGGAATGAGCAGTTCTTC.